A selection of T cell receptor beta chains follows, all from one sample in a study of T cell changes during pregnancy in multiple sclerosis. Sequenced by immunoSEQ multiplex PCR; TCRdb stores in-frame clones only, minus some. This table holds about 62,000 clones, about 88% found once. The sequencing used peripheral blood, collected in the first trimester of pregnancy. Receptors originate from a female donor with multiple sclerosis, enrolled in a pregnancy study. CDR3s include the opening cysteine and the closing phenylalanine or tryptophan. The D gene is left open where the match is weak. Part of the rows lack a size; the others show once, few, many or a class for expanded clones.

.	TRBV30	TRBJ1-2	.	CALNRLGGYTF	TGTGCCTTAAACAGGTTAGGCGGCTACACCTTC
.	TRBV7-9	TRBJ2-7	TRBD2	CASSALAGGPYEQYF	TGTGCCAGCAGCGCTTTAGCGGGGGGGCCCTACGAGCAGTACTTC
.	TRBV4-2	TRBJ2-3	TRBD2	CASSQNLAGATDTQYF	TGTGCCAGCAGCCAAAACCTAGCGGGGGCCACAGATACGCAGTATTTT
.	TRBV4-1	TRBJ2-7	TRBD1	CASSQERDRGYEQYF	TGCGCCAGCAGCCAAGAAAGGGACAGGGGTTACGAGCAGTACTTC
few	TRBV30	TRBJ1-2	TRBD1	CAWEGQGSHYGYTF	TGTGCCTGGGAGGGACAGGGGTCACACTATGGCTACACCTTC
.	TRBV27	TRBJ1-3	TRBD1	CATRQGSYGNTIYF	TGTGCCACCCGACAGGGGTCGTATGGAAACACCATATATTTT
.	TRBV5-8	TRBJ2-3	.	CASSLGSGTDTQYF	TGTGCCAGCAGCTTGGGGAGTGGCACAGATACGCAGTATTTT
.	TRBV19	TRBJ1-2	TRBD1	CASSKLQGAFNYGYTF	TGTGCCAGTAGTAAACTTCAGGGGGCATTCAACTATGGCTACACCTTC
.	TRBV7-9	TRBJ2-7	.	CASSRGLVVHEQYF	TGTGCCAGCAGCCGGGGTTTGGTAGTCCACGAGCAGTACTTC
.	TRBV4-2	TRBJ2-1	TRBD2	CASSQGLAGGPGEQFF	TGTGCCAGCAGCCAGGGACTAGCGGGGGGGCCCGGTGAGCAGTTCTTC
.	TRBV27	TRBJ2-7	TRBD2	CASSLGGLAGVQQYF	TGTGCCAGCAGTCTGGGGGGACTAGCGGGAGTTCAGCAGTACTTC
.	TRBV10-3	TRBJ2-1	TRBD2	CAIATSGPEIYNEQFF	TGTGCCATCGCTACTAGCGGGCCTGAGATATACAATGAGCAGTTCTTC
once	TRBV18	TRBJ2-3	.	CASSPSGDTQYF	TGTGCCAGCTCACCCTCGGGAGATACGCAGTATTTT
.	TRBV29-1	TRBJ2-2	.	CSVERLGQTGELFF	TGCAGCGTTGAAAGACTAGGTCAGACCGGGGAGCTGTTTTTT
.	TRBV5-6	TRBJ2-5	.	CASSLTGGAQETQYF	TGTGCCAGCAGCTTGACTGGGGGGGCTCAAGAGACCCAGTACTTC
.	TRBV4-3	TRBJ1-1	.	CASSHSQGKAEAFF	TGCGCCAGCAGCCATTCACAGGGAAAAGCTGAAGCTTTCTTT
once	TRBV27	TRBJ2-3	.	CASRFTFVDTQYF	TGTGCCAGCAGGTTTACTTTTGTAGATACGCAGTATTTT
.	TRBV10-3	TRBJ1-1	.	CAISEFFTGRTEAFF	TGTGCCATCAGTGAATTTTTCACAGGGCGAACTGAAGCTTTCTTT
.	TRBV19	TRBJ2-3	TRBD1	CASSITGGTDTQYF	TGTGCCAGTAGTATCACAGGGGGCACAGATACGCAGTATTTT
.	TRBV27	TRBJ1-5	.	CASSFSADSNQPQHF	TGTGCCAGCAGTTTTTCTGCAGATAGCAATCAGCCCCAGCATTTT
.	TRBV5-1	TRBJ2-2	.	CASSLAGTQTGELFF	TGCGCCAGCAGCTTGGCCGGGACACAGACCGGGGAGCTGTTTTTT
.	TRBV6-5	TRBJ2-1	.	CASSYQRASYNEQFF	TGTGCCAGCAGTTACCAGCGGGCGTCCTACAATGAGCAGTTCTTC
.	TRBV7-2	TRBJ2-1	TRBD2	CASSLSTSGLEEQFF	TGTGCCAGCAGCTTATCGACTAGCGGGTTAGAAGAGCAGTTCTTC
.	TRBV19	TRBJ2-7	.	CASSHYSGQGLNYEQYF	TGTGCCAGTAGCCACTATAGTGGACAGGGACTAAACTACGAGCAGTACTTC
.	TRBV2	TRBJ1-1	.	CASIGQMNTEAFF	TGTGCCAGCATAGGACAGATGAACACTGAAGCTTTCTTT
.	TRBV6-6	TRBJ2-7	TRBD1	CASSPSGTGVYEQYF	TGTGCCAGCAGTCCATCCGGGACAGGGGTTTACGAGCAGTACTTC
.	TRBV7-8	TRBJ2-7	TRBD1	CASSSVDPWTGAVIYEQYF	TGTGCCAGCAGCTCCGTCGATCCCTGGACAGGGGCTGTAATATACGAGCAGTACTTC
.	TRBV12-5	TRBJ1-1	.	CASGLEGGTEAFF	TGTGCTAGTGGTTTGGAAGGGGGCACTGAAGCTTTCTTT
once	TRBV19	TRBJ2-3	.	CASSRVASLDTQYF	TGTGCCAGTAGTAGAGTGGCTAGTCTGGATACGCAGTATTTT
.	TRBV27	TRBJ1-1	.	CASSYIGGLGVTEAFF	TGTGCCAGCAGTTACATTGGGGGGTTGGGGGTGACTGAAGCTTTCTTT
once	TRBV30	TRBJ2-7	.	CAWSLLWEQYF	TGTGCCTGGAGTTTACTATGGGAGCAGTACTTC
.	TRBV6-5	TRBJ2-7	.	CASGETGFYEQYF	TGTGCCAGCGGAGAGACTGGATTCTACGAGCAGTACTTC
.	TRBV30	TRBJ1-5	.	CAVDREGNQPQHF	TGTGCGGTGGACCGGGAAGGGAATCAGCCCCAGCATTTT
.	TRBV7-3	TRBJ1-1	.	CASSLATGLATEAFF	TGTGCCAGCAGCTTAGCAACAGGGTTGGCCACTGAAGCTTTCTTT
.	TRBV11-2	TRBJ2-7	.	CASSKTREPYEQYF	TGTGCCAGCAGCAAGACTAGGGAACCCTACGAGCAGTACTTC
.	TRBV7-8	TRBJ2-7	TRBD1	CASSFTGGRGEYF	TGTGCCAGCAGCTTCACAGGGGGAAGGGGGGAGTACTTC
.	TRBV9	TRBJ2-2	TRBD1	CASSVERTGAYTGELFF	TGTGCCAGCAGCGTAGAAAGGACAGGGGCGTACACCGGGGAGCTGTTTTTT
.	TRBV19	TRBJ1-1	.	CASSIGVNTEAFF	TGTGCCAGTAGTATCGGGGTGAACACTGAAGCTTTCTTT
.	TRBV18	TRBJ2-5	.	CASSQDIFQETQYF	TGTGCCAGCTCCCAAGACATATTTCAAGAGACCCAGTACTTC
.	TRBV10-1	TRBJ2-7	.	CATSQSGEQYF	TGCGCCACCAGCCAATCCGGGGAGCAGTACTTC
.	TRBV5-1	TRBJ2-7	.	CASSLLAGQTTYEQYF	TGCGCCAGCAGCTTGCTGGCAGGACAGACCACCTACGAGCAGTACTTC
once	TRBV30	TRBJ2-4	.	CAWSVGGSKNIQYF	TGTGCCTGGAGTGTTGGAGGATCCAAAAACATTCAGTACTTC
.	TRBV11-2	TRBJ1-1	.	CASSPRRVNTEAFF	TGTGCCAGCAGCCCCAGGCGGGTTAACACTGAAGCTTTCTTT
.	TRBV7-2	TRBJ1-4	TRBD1	CASSLKGQSVEKLFF	TGTGCCAGCAGCTTAAAGGGACAGTCGGTGGAAAAACTGTTTTTT
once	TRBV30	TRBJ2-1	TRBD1	CAWSVNRGSYNEQFF	TGTGCCTGGAGTGTAAACAGGGGGTCCTACAATGAGCAGTTCTTC
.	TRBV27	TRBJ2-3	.	CASSLGQIRDTQYF	TGTGCCAGCAGTTTAGGTCAGATCAGGGATACGCAGTATTTT
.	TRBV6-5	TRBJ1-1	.	CASSSKLGGTEAFF	TGTGCCAGCAGTTCCAAACTAGGGGGTACTGAAGCTTTCTTT
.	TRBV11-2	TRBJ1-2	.	CASSLNRLMTYGYTF	TGTGCCAGCAGCTTAAACCGACTGATGACCTATGGCTACACCTTC
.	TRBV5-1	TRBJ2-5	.	CASSLAFETQYF	TGCGCCAGCAGCTTGGCCTTCGAGACCCAGTACTTC
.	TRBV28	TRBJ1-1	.	CASSLAGSTEAFF	TGTGCCAGCAGTTTGGCCGGGAGCACTGAAGCTTTCTTT
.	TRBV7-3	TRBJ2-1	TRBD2	CASSLLGLAGGNEQFF	TGTGCCAGCAGCTTATTGGGACTAGCGGGGGGAAATGAGCAGTTCTTC
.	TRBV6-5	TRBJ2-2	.	CASSTPWAFGELFF	TGTGCCAGCAGTACCCCGTGGGCTTTCGGGGAGCTGTTTTTT
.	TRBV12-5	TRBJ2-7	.	CASGLVLEGPEQYF	TGTGCTAGTGGTTTGGTACTGGAGGGGCCCGAGCAGTACTTC
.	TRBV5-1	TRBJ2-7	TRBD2	CASSLPASGAYEQYF	TGCGCCAGCAGTTTACCGGCTAGCGGTGCCTACGAGCAGTACTTC
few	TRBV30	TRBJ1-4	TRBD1	CAWSGGTGNEKLFF	TGTGCCTGGAGTGGGGGGACAGGAAATGAAAAACTGTTTTTT